Listed below are T cell receptor beta chains from one sample, sequenced in a study of CD8+ T cells in alopecia areata. The assay was immunoSEQ multiplex PCR, and TCRdb's table has in-frame clones only and misses some. The table lists 200,000 to 250,000 clones, about 53% of them singletons. Sequenced here: CD4+ T cells sorted from blood, sampled at week 0. These receptors all stem from a human donor with alopecia areata. The CDR3 runs from the conserved cysteine through the conserved F or W. Fields, in order: CDR3 length, D gene, J gene, clone size, V gene, CDR3 DNA, CDR3 protein. The D gene is left open where the match is weak. Size tells how often a clone was seen (once, few, many) or the class of an expanded clone, and some rows leave it out.

14	NA	TRBJ1-2	few	TRBV29-1	TGCAGCGTCGATAAACTAGGGGGGAGCTATGGCTACACCTTC	CSVDKLGGSYGYTF
11	NA	TRBJ1-1	NA	TRBV29-1	TGCAGCGTTGGGCGGAACACTGAAGCTTTCTTT	CSVGRNTEAFF
14	TRBD2	TRBJ2-1	NA	TRBV2	TGTGCCAGCAGAAGACAAGCGGGAGATGGTGAGCAGTTCTTC	CASRRQAGDGEQFF
12	NA	TRBJ1-2	NA	TRBV30	TGTGCCTGGATCCCGGACAACTATGGCTACACCTTC	CAWIPDNYGYTF
16	NA	TRBJ1-2	NA	TRBV5-8	TGTGCCAGCAGCTTGATGTCCGGCCGCGCGACCTATGGCTACACCTTC	CASSLMSGRATYGYTF
13	TRBD1	TRBJ1-6	NA	TRBV15	TGTGCCACCAGCAGACAGGGGGCCTCACCCCTCCACTTT	CATSRQGASPLHF
14	NA	TRBJ1-4	NA	TRBV2	TGTGCCAGCAGCATTCCGGGACAAGGTGAAAAACTGTTTTTT	CASSIPGQGEKLFF
16	TRBD1	TRBJ2-5	NA	TRBV10-3	TGTGCCATCAGTGGCGGACAGGGCTGGTACCAAGAGACCCAGTACTTC	CAISGGQGWYQETQYF
14	NA	TRBJ1-1	NA	TRBV27	TGTGCCAGCAGTTCCCGGGCCGCGAACACTGAAGCTTTCTTT	CASSSRAANTEAFF
15	NA	TRBJ1-4	NA	TRBV30	TGTGCCTGGAGTGTATTGGGGACTCAAGCGGGAAAACTGTTTTTT	CAWSVLGTQAGKLFF
13	NA	TRBJ1-5	NA	TRBV2	TGTGCCAGCAAAAGACAGCTCAATCAGCCCCAGCATTTT	CASKRQLNQPQHF
15	TRBD1	TRBJ1-6	few	TRBV7-8	TGTGCCAGCAGCTCTACCGGGACAGGGCATTCACCCCTCCACTTT	CASSSTGTGHSPLHF
11	NA	TRBJ1-1	NA	TRBV30	TGTGCCTGGGGGGTGAACACTGAAGCTTTCTTT	CAWGVNTEAFF
13	NA	TRBJ1-1	NA	TRBV19	TGTGCCAGTAACCAACAGAGAAACACTGAAGCTTTCTTT	CASNQQRNTEAFF
16	NA	TRBJ1-4	NA	TRBV25-1	TGTGCCAGCAGTGAATCAAATCAAGTGAGGAATGAAAAACTGTTTTTT	CASSESNQVRNEKLFF
12	NA	TRBJ2-2	few	TRBV30	TGTGCCTGGAGGCCGGGCACCGGGGAGCTGTTTTTT	CAWRPGTGELFF
13	NA	TRBJ2-5	NA	TRBV29-1	TGCAGCGTTGCAGTACAGTCTAGAGAGACCCAGTACTTC	CSVAVQSRETQYF
16	TRBD1	TRBJ1-4	NA	TRBV4-1	TGCGCCAGCAGCCAAGACGAGGGACAGCGGGGTGAAAAACTGTTTTTT	CASSQDEGQRGEKLFF
16	TRBD2	TRBJ2-3	few	TRBV7-9	TGTGCCAGCAGCTTAAGTCAGGGACTAGGCACAGATACGCAGTATTTT	CASSLSQGLGTDTQYF
15	NA	TRBJ2-1	NA	TRBV27	TGTGCCAGCAGTTTAGGAGTTAGCTCCTACAATGAGCAGTTCTTC	CASSLGVSSYNEQFF
12	NA	TRBJ2-2	once	TRBV6-5	TGTGCCAGCAGTTACTTTGGGGGGGAGCTGTTTTTT	CASSYFGGELFF
16	NA	TRBJ2-5	few	TRBV29-1	TGCAGCGTTGAAGATCAGTACGACAGCTTTAAAGAGACCCAGTACTTC	CSVEDQYDSFKETQYF
15	TRBD2	TRBJ2-3	NA	TRBV18	TGTGCCAGCTCAGGCGGACTAGCGAACACAGATACGCAGTATTTT	CASSGGLANTDTQYF
16	TRBD2	TRBJ2-3	few	TRBV25-1	TGTGCCAGCAGTGACCGAGCGGGAAGGAACACAGATACGCAGTATTTT	CASSDRAGRNTDTQYF
15	TRBD1	TRBJ1-1	few	TRBV30	TGTGCCTTGGAGACAGGGGGCGCAGGGAACACTGAAGCTTTCTTT	CALETGGAGNTEAFF
15	NA	TRBJ1-3	few	TRBV9	TGTGCCAGCAGCGTAAACAGCGGGCCTGGAAACACCATATATTTT	CASSVNSGPGNTIYF
15	NA	TRBJ2-7	NA	TRBV6-1	TGTGCCAGCAGTGCCCGGACAGCAAACTCCTACGAGCAGTACTTC	CASSARTANSYEQYF
16	TRBD2	TRBJ2-1	NA	TRBV19	TGTGCCAGTAGTATTAGACTAGCGGGAGGGGCCAATGAGCAGTTCTTC	CASSIRLAGGANEQFF
14	NA	TRBJ1-1	few	TRBV6-6	TGTGCCAGCAGTTACTCCGGGAGTGACACTGAAGCTTTCTTT	CASSYSGSDTEAFF
13	NA	TRBJ1-1	NA	TRBV30	TGTGCCTTGAGTGTAACCGTGAACACTGAAGCTTTCTTT	CALSVTVNTEAFF
14	TRBD1	TRBJ1-1	once	TRBV5-4	TGTGCCAGCAGCAACCGGGACAGGAACACTGAAGCTTTCTTT	CASSNRDRNTEAFF
15	TRBD2	TRBJ2-5	NA	TRBV6-5	TGTGCCAGCAGTTACCGGGGGGGCCTCCAAGAGACCCAGTACTTC	CASSYRGGLQETQYF
13	NA	TRBJ1-4	few	TRBV4-1	TGCGCCAGCAGCCAAGTGGTTGGTGAAAAACTGTTTTTT	CASSQVVGEKLFF
15	TRBD1	TRBJ2-2	NA	TRBV7-9	TGTGCCAGCAGCGTCCAAACAGGGGGCACCGGGGAGCTGTTTTTT	CASSVQTGGTGELFF
14	TRBD1	TRBJ1-2	NA	TRBV6-5	TGTGCCAGCAGACAACGGACAGGGGGCTATGGCTACACCTTC	CASRQRTGGYGYTF
17	NA	TRBJ1-1	few	TRBV7-2	TGTGCCAGCAGCTTAGTATCCTCAGGGGCCCAGAACACTGAAGCTTTCTTT	CASSLVSSGAQNTEAFF
14	NA	TRBJ1-5	few	TRBV5-1	TGCGCCAGCAGCTTGGACGGATTAAATCAGCCCCAGCATTTT	CASSLDGLNQPQHF
14	NA	TRBJ1-1	NA	TRBV15	TGTGCCACCAGCAGAGATAGGGGCATCACTGAAGCTTTCTTT	CATSRDRGITEAFF
21	TRBD2	TRBJ2-3	NA	TRBV2	TGTGCCAGCAGTTTATCCCCGGGACTAGCGGGGGGACCAAGGAGCACAGATACGCAGTATTTT	CASSLSPGLAGGPRSTDTQYF